The TCR beta chain under discussion was sequenced for a study of blood T cell repertoires in COVID-19. Study-level background: Sites across the United States, Italy and Spain contributed samples from acute and convalescent COVID-19. In each case, the material was cDNA or gDNA derived from T cells, B-cell-depleted T cells, or PBMCs.

Original data processing: Reference gene primer amplification yielded estimated nucleated cell counts. Generated by immunoSEQ multiplex PCR, the TCRdb table keeps only in-frame clones and is missing some. Clone size and the V and J calls come from that table; the DNA yielded D and trimming. The data contain 250,000 to 300,000 clones, roughly 89% of them singletons. This receptor was taken from a woman in her thirties with active or convalescent COVID-19. The sequenced material came from peripheral blood.

The CDR3 reads CASSTLSLSYEQYF. Here the CDR3 DNA reads TGTGCCAGCAGTACCCTTTCCCTATCCTACGAGCAGTACTTC. The chain is built from TRBV28 and TRBJ2-7; D not certain. The CDR3 is 14 amino acids. The germline V and J ends were trimmed by 5 bases and 1 base, with 12 bases remaining between them. Germline V gene sequence: CDR1 MDHEN, CDR2 SYDVKM.